The sequence of this T cell receptor (beta chain) was determined in a study of response to subunit inactivated influenza vaccine. Broader study findings: The authors suggested that every seasonal influenza vaccination recruits few new T cells.

This clonotype was picked up many times. Its matching antigen is unknown. This CDR3 comprises 15 residues. Losses at the gene ends were 0 bases for V and 6 bases for J; bases not matched to a gene: 4. CDR1 is LNHNV, CDR2 YYDKDF, per germline (reference sequence). From the RT-PCR reads, TCRdb called clonotypes with MiXCR, one entry per CDR3 protein. In the table there are about 500,000 distinct CDR3 sequences, more than 15% of which are singletons. Material: CD4+ T cells sorted from PBMCs, obtained around 25 months after vaccination. This sequence joins TRBV15 and TRBJ2-4; 8 nucleotides agree with TRBD2. This TCR was recovered from a man between 50 and 69 years old who received an inactivated influenza vaccine. The CDR3 loop is CATSRDPSGLNIQYF. The CDR3 coding sequence is TGTGCCACCAGCAGAGACCCTAGCGGGTTAAACATTCAGTACTTC.